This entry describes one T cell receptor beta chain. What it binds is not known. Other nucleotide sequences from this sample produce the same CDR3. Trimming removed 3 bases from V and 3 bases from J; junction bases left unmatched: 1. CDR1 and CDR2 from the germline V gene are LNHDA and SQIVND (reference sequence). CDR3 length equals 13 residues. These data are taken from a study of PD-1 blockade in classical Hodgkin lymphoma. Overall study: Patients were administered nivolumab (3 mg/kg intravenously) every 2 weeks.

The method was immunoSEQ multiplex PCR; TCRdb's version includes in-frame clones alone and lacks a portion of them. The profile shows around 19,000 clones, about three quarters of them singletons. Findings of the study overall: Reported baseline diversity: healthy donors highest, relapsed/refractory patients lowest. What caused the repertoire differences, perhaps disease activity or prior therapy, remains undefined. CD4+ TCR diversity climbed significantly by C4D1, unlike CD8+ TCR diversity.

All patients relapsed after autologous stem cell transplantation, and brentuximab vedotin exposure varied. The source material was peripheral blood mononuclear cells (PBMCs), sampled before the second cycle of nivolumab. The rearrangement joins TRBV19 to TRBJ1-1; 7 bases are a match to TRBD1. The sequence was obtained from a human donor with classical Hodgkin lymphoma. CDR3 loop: CASSIRGDTEAFF. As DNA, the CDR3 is TGTGCCAGTAGTATCAGGGGGGACACTGAAGCTTTCTTT.